What follows is one T cell receptor (beta chain) and its context. Antigen unknown. This sample was included in a study of blood T cells in healthy people across ages. Broader study findings: Unsorted PBMCs ruled out conclusive naive versus antigen-experienced comparison.

Together with a sample-barcoded 5' primer, a J-beta primer mix was included in a second PCR lasting about 6 to 11 cycles. TCRdb used MiXCR to reprocess the 5' RACE reads, holding one entry per CDR3 protein. The data show about 1.6 million distinct CDR3 sequences, about 32% seen once. The study isolated at least 6.5 million PBMCs from each sample. Per germline, CDR1 MDHEN and CDR2 SYDVKM. CDR3 size: 15 residues. V lost 6 bases, J lost 4 bases, and 9 bases stayed unmatched. The sequence came from a woman in her thirties in good health. V gene TRBV28 combines with J gene TRBJ2-3; TRBD1 matches 8 bases. Source material: blood. Here the CDR3 reads CASSPQGAGADTQYF. The CDR3 DNA follows: TGTGCCAGCAGCCCCCAGGGGGCAGGGGCAGATACGCAGTATTTT.